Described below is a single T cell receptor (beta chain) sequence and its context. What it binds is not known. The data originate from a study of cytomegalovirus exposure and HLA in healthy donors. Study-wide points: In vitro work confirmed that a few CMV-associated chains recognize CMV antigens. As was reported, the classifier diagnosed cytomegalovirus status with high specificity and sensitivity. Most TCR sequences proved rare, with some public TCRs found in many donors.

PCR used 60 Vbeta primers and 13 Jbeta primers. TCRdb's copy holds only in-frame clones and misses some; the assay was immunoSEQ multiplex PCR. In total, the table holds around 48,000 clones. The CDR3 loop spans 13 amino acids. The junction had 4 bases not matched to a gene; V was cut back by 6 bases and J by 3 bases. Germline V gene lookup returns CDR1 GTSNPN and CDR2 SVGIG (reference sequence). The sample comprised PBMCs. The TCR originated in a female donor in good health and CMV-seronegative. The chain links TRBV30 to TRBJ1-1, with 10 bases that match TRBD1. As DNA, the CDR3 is TGTGCCTGTGACAGGGGGCTTTACACTGAAGCTTTCTTT. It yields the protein CACDRGLYTEAFF.